This T cell receptor (beta chain) was obtained from a study of T cell changes during pregnancy in multiple sclerosis (dated by TCRdb to between 2017 and 2020). Context from the whole study: Changes in the T cell repertoire over the course of pregnancy were examined in this study in women with multiple sclerosis.

A note on this clone: Its antigen is not yet known. Base qualities are missing; no much larger clone stands one base away.

Library construction relied on the immunoSEQ multiplex PCR assay. In TCRdb, the immuneACCESS table is reduced to in-frame sequences with V and J assigned. These tables do not hold every clone; where another copy was compared, an unresolved V gene accounts for under half, and the others remain unexplained. The sample includes some 95,000 clones, with about 92% observed a single time. 2.6% of the sample is taken by the ten largest. From cysteine to phenylalanine, the CDR3 is 15 amino acids long. Left in the record is the CDR3 DNA by itself, 45 bases read in frame from the first base. Sequences SNHLY (CDR1) and FYNNEI (CDR2) are obtained from the germline V gene. The V end loses 0 bases and the J end loses 7 bases, and a stretch of 13 bases separates them.

The material sequenced was peripheral blood, taken in the first trimester of pregnancy. The sequence came from a female donor with multiple sclerosis, enrolled in a pregnancy study. In this chain, TRBV2 is recombined with TRBJ2-1; 5 matching bases give a weak D call of TRBD2. The CDR3 protein: CASSEARVGLNEQFF. The DNA reads as follows: TGTGCCAGCAGTGAAGCGAGGGTGGGTCTGAATGAGCAGTTCTTC.